This is a list of T cell receptor beta chains from one sample in a study of cytomegalovirus exposure and HLA in healthy donors. Assay used: immunoSEQ multiplex PCR; TCRdb lists only in-frame clones, some missing. The sample has around 150,000 clones, approximately 85% seen once. Sequencing was carried out using PBMCs. These receptors all stem from a woman in her 40s in good health and CMV-seronegative. The CDR3 runs from the conserved cysteine through the conserved F or W. D genes are given only for firm matches. Clone sizes are given selectively: once, few, many, or a class where the clone is expanded.

clone_size cdr3_length d_call j_call v_call cdr3_aa
. 16 . TRBJ1-2 TRBV6-5 CASSYAGPSSPYGYTF
once 16 . TRBJ1-3 TRBV6-1 CASSEAGSHSGNTIYF
. 14 TRBD1 TRBJ1-5 TRBV28 CASTSGTGDQPQHF
. 11 . TRBJ2-1 TRBV7-9 CASSLERGQFF
. 12 . TRBJ1-2 TRBV29-1 CSAGPTNYGYTF
. 14 . TRBJ1-3 TRBV6-1 CASSETSAGNTIYF
. 15 TRBD2 TRBJ2-1 TRBV10-3 CAISGYLAGEDEQFF
. 15 . TRBJ2-7 TRBV18 CASSPPGPATYEQYF
. 15 TRBD2 TRBJ2-3 TRBV5-1 CASSFGAGAVDTQYF
. 18 . TRBJ2-6 TRBV4-3 CASSQDRRDTAGANVLTF
. 14 TRBD1 TRBJ2-7 TRBV4-1 CASSQAQGEYEQYF
. 14 . TRBJ2-5 TRBV21-1 CASSKTSGQETQYF
. 14 . TRBJ2-5 TRBV5-1 CASSSPGSEETQYF
. 13 TRBD2 TRBJ2-5 TRBV29-1 CSADKGLAETQYF
. 14 . TRBJ2-2 TRBV5-1 CASSLHGDTGELFF
once 15 TRBD2 . TRBV28 CASSFETSGYYEQYF
. 15 TRBD2 TRBJ2-3 TRBV6-6 CASTRLAGVGYTQYF
. 15 . TRBJ2-7 TRBV7-2 CASSLGTGAGYEQYF
. 14 TRBD1 TRBJ1-6 TRBV7-2 CASSETGINSPLHF
. 13 . TRBJ1-3 TRBV11-2 CASSLSSGNTIYF
once 16 . TRBJ2-3 TRBV5-4 CASSNLQGQTQDTQYF
. 14 . TRBJ1-3 TRBV7-9 CSSSLDRAGNTIYF
. 14 TRBD1 TRBJ2-4 TRBV5-4 CASSWDRGQNIQYF
. 19 TRBD1 TRBJ2-1 TRBV4-1 CASSPLAPSGTGGKNEQFF
few 14 . TRBJ1-2 TRBV4-3 CASSPEGGAGGYTF
. 13 TRBD1 TRBJ1-1 TRBV14 CASSPGTGPEAFF